This record concerns one T cell receptor beta chain sequence. Participants, roughly 18 to 90 years old, spanned 24 US areas. Each participant's cohort was designated according to participant-reported clinical history. V lost 5 bases and J lost 10; bases outside the gene matches: 10. Germline V gene lookup returns CDR1 KGHSH and CDR2 LQKENI. The CDR3 has 15 residues. The data belong to a study of blood T cell repertoires in COVID-19. For the study at large: Samples taken during acute and convalescent COVID-19 were collected in the United States, Italy and Spain. In each case, the material was cDNA or gDNA derived from T cells, B-cell-depleted T cells, or PBMCs.

Some clones are missing from TCRdb's copy, which holds only in-frame ones; the method was immunoSEQ multiplex PCR. Counted here are 300,000 to 350,000 clones, 88% occurring once; the ten biggest clones make up approximately 0.97%. The V call is TRBV18, the J call TRBJ2-1; 11 bases are shared with TRBD2. The sample was PBMCs or T cells enriched from blood (not recorded which). The clonotype comes from a woman aged 25 to 39 who had been exposed to COVID-19. CDR3 in DNA: TGTGCCAGCTCATCGGGGCTAGCGGGAGGAGGGGAGCAGTTCTTC. This translates into CASSSGLAGGGEQFF. The full variable domain, rest sourced from reference TRBV18 and TRBJ2-1, is NAGVMQNPRHLVRRRGQEARLRCSPMKGHSHVYWYRQLPEEGLKFMVYLQKENIIDESGMPKERFSAEFPKEGPSILRIQQVVRGDSAAYFCASSSGLAGGGEQFFGPGTRLTVL.